A single count supports the clone carrying this T cell receptor beta chain. Generated by immunoSEQ multiplex PCR, the TCRdb table keeps only in-frame clones and is missing some. The sample has 2,500,000 or so clones; 85% to 95% are singletons. The sample comes from a study of shared clonotypes between healthy human individuals. From germline, CDR1 is LNHDA and CDR2 SQIVND (reference sequence). V lost 4 bases, J lost 1 base, and 9 bases lay in between. The CDR3 totals 14 residues. Sequencing was performed on naive CD4+ T cells sorted from blood. Subset here: CD45RA+ positively selected. The V gene is TRBV19, the J gene TRBJ2-3; D is ambiguous. The source is a man aged 18 to 30 in good health. The CDR3, as DNA: TGTGCCAGTAGTACGTCCTGGGGCACAGATACGCAGTATTTT. It specifies CASSTSWGTDTQYF.